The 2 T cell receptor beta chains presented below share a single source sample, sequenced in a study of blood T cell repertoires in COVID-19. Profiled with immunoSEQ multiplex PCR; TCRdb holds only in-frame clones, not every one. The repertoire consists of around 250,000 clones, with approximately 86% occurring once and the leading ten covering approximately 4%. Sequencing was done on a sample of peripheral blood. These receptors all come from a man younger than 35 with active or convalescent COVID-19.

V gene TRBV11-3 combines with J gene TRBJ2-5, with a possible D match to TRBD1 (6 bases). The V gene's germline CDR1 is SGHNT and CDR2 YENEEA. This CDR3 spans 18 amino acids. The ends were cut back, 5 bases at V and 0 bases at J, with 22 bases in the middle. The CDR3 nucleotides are TGTGCCAGCAGCCTGTTCCGCCAGGGGTTGGGGTACCAAGAGACCCAGTACTTC. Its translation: CASSLFRQGLGYQETQYF. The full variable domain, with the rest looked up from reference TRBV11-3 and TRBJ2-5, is EAGVVQSPRYKIIEKKQPVAFWCNPISGHNTLYWYLQNLGQGPELLIRYENEEAVDDSQLPKDRFSAERLKGVDSTLKIQPAELGDSAVYLCASSLFRQGLGYQETQYFGPGTRLLVL.

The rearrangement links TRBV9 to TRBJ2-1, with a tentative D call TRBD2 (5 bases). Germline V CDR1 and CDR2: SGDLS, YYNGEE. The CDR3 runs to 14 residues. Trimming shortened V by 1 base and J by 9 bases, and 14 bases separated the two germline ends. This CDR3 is CASSVKVQAGEQFF. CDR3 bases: TGTGCCAGCAGCGTAAAGGTGCAGGCGGGTGAGCAGTTCTTC.